The T cell receptor beta chain described here comes from a study of blood T cell repertoires in COVID-19. Study in general: Sites across the United States, Italy and Spain contributed samples from acute and convalescent COVID-19. In each case, the material was cDNA or gDNA derived from T cells, B-cell-depleted T cells, or PBMCs.

Original handling: Estimates of nucleated cell counts were drawn from the amplification of reference gene primers. Libraries were prepared by immunoSEQ multiplex PCR; TCRdb keeps only in-frame clonotypes and omits some of them. V, J and clone size were drawn from that table, and D and trimming were deduced from the DNA. Of 100,000 to 150,000 clones detected, 70% to 80% appear once; the ten largest clones hold about 40%. Germline-derived CDR1 and CDR2 are SQVTM and ANQGSEA. V gave up 3 bases and J gave up 4 bases, with 10 bases separating them. The CDR3 consists of 13 residues. The chain recombines TRBV29-1 with TRBJ2-4; D gene uncertain. The TCR sequence derives from a man aged 40-49 years with active or convalescent COVID-19. Sequences were obtained from peripheral blood. CDR3 sequence reads: CSVEESVKNIQYF. In DNA form, the CDR3 reads TGCAGCGTTGAGGAGTCAGTGAAAAACATTCAGTACTTC.